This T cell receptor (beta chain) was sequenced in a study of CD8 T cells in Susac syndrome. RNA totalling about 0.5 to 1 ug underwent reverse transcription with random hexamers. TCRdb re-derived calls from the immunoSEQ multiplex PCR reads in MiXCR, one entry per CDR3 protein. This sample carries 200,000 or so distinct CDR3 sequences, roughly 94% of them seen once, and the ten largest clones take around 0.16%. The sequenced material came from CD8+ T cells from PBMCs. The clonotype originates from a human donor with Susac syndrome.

The CDR3 coding sequence is TGTGCCAGCAGCTTAACCCAGCTAGCGGGAGGGCCTGGCAATGAGCAGTTCTTC. As protein: CASSLTQLAGGPGNEQFF. The V gene is TRBV7-3, the J gene TRBJ2-1; 12 bases fit TRBD2. The length of the CDR3 is 18 residues. The germline V gene has CDR1 SGHTA and CDR2 FQGTGA. The junction had 9 bases not matched to a gene; V was cut back by 0 bases and J by 6 bases.